This T cell receptor beta chain was identified during a study of human T cells and chemical hapten exposure (dated by TCRdb to the early 2020s). At the level of the whole study: For sensitization, 2% DPC in acetone was applied to an approximately 2 cm by approximately 2 cm area of upper inner arm skin. Patch tests used Finn chambers with 0.01% DPC on the upper back, scored after 6 days by International Contact Dermatitis Research Group standards. Throughout the study period of roughly 24 weeks, patients also received therapeutic DPC doses to the scalp every week. Libraries were pooled for sequencing, and variation in per-sample TCR yields was attributed mainly to small differences in library volumes within the pool. Blood was sampled from patients pre-sensitization (week 0) and at 2, 6 and about 24 weeks after DPC sensitization. Peripheral blood TCR repertoire changes were tracked in vivo in alopecia patients during primary and secondary sensitization to the hapten diphenylcyclopropenone (DPC). The mostly female patient cohort included alopecia areata with under or over 50% scalp involvement, alopecia totalis and alopecia universalis. About 29 alopecia patients gave blood for TCR sequencing at one to four time points (pre-sensitization, 2, 6 and 24 weeks).

On the study overall, not on this receptor specifically: The number of PT1 expanded TCRs positively correlated with patch test score, significant at thresholds 8, 16 and 32 but not 4. Because all patients had alopecia, a presumed autoimmune disease, the immune response of the patients might differ from that of healthy individuals. DPC sensitization did not change the number of TCRs with a frequency above 1 in 1000, and there was no evidence of changes in global repertoire structure. Repeated subsampling changed both the strength of the expansion versus patch-test correlation and the threshold at which that correlation became significant. Significantly more large CDR3 similarity clusters were formed by expanded TCRs than by pre-sensitization or healthy control sets, consistent with antigen-driven responses.

The protocol used for the library was RACE. The run used a NextSeq 500. During library preparation, unique molecular identifiers were attached to individual cDNA molecules so that TCRs could be counted quantitatively and reproducibly. For every blood RNA sample, sequencing covered both the TCR alpha and TCR beta chains. On the study's bioinformatics: The median number of TCRs per sample was around 96,000, ranging from about 20,000 to 700,000. V, J and CDR3 annotation of the TCR reads was carried out using the Decombinator software suite. For PS versus PT1 abundance plots, all samples were subsampled to the same number of TCRs (28,000). Expanded TCRs were defined as absent before sensitization and observed at least eight times at the 2-week time point. TCRdb itself trimmed the public reads at Q25 with fastp, ran MiXCR and retained productive beta chains. CDR3 protein sequences are deduplicated, and each keeps its most common genes and DNA. For this entry, the V and J calls and clone size follow TCRdb and not the study's own pipeline. Present in this sample are 100,000 or so distinct CDR3 sequences, roughly 9.6% of which were seen just once. The ten biggest clones cover roughly 3.3% of the sample.

The time point label, as the study defines it: patch test 1, 2 weeks after DPC sensitization. In the paper's terms, the treatment or condition label means: therapeutic diphenylcyclopropenone sensitization with weekly scalp DPC. Blood at each patch-test visit was drawn before the patch test was applied. To be eligible, patients had to be aged 18 to 70, diagnosed with alopecia and judged suitable for DPC therapy, while pregnant patients were excluded. Total RNA was isolated from unfractionated whole blood collected in Tempus Blood RNA tubes. The sample holds a few counts of this clonotype. No antigen is known for it. No qualities accompany the bases; no much larger clone lies one base away. The TCR was taken from a woman aged 35 to 49 with alopecia areata. Some clones in this sample may be carry-over from other donors' samples. The sequencing here drew on whole blood, taken in connection with sensitization to the hapten diphenylcyclopropenone (DPC).

The CDR3 loop reads CASSLWDFYGYTF. The nucleotide sequence is TGTGCCAGCAGCTTATGGGACTTCTATGGCTACACCTTC. The chain links TRBV11-2 with TRBJ1-2; TRBD1 is a possible D gene, resting on 5 matching bases. V and J lose 2 bases and 4 bases, and a span of 8 bases separates them. The CDR3 starts with the cysteine, ends with the phenylalanine, and has 13 residues. Left in the record is the CDR3 DNA by itself, 39 bases read in frame from the first base. The germline V gene gives CDR1 as SGHAT and CDR2 as FQNNGV. The full variable domain, completed from the reference TRBV11-2 and TRBJ1-2 proteins outside the CDR3, reads EAGVAQSPRYKIIEKRQSVAFWCNPISGHATLYWYQQILGQGPKLLIQFQNNGVVDDSQLPKDRFSAERLKGVDSTLKIQPAKLEDSAVYLCASSLWDFYGYTFGSGTRLTVV.